Listed below are T cell receptor beta chains from one sample, sequenced in a study of T cell responses to AZD1222 COVID-19 vaccine. Method: immunoSEQ multiplex PCR; TCRdb's copy keeps in-frame clones and lacks some. The data show 100,000 to 150,000 clones, approximately 84% seen once. Sample: peripheral blood, taken on day 0 of AZD1222 vaccination. Every receptor here comes from an adult in good health. CDR3s leave out the opening cysteine and the closing phenylalanine or tryptophan.

j_call v_call cdr3_aa
TRBJ1-5 TRBV6-5 ASSSTGVVEQPQH
TRBJ1-6 TRBV5-1 ASSLQGPYNSPLH
TRBJ2-7 TRBV19 ASSRTVRGTYEQY
TRBJ1-5 TRBV11-2 ASSLGFGQGNQPQH
TRBJ1-1 TRBV6-5 ASSYSGQGDTEAF
TRBJ2-1 TRBV4-3 ASSRTSGHNEQF
TRBJ2-3 TRBV7-6 ASSSPPPGGGDTQY
TRBJ2-2 TRBV5-4 ASSTVRELF
TRBJ1-2 TRBV30 AWSLSSGGGYT
TRBJ2-1 TRBV15 ATSRVLAAYNEQF
TRBJ2-7 TRBV9 ASSVAGAVSYEQY
TRBJ2-6 TRBV28 ASSRYGGGPKEGANVLT
TRBJ2-7 TRBV20-1 SAWDRGG
TRBJ1-2 TRBV27 ASSSPQGQFYGYT
TRBJ1-1 TRBV27 ASSLSKAPNTEAF
TRBJ2-1 TRBV18 ASSPRTGHNEQF
TRBJ2-7 TRBV29-1 SVEPTGASYEQY
TRBJ2-7 TRBV28 ASSFQMGSYEQY
TRBJ1-5 TRBV3-1/TRBV3-2 ASSQEVNGNQPQH
TRBJ1-2 TRBV11-2 ASSLAHWDGYT
TRBJ2-7 TRBV6-5 ASSAGTGGAEQY
TRBJ2-3 TRBV19 ASSILGATDTQY
TRBJ2-2 TRBV10-3 AISDSMINTGELF
TRBJ2-7 TRBV19 ASSTQGYEQY
TRBJ1-1 TRBV29-1 SVLSELTEAF
TRBJ2-7 TRBV28 ASSLTGPSYEQY
TRBJ1-3 TRBV5-1 ASSLGGTGNTIY
TRBJ1-4 TRBV6-5 ASRTFGTGNEKLF
TRBJ1-2 TRBV5-1 ASSLGWGANYGYT
TRBJ2-3 TRBV6-2/TRBV6-3 ASSSIGGTDTQY
TRBJ1-5 TRBV6-5 ASSLGGGQPQH
TRBJ1-3 TRBV3-1/TRBV3-2 ASSQESGVGNTIY
TRBJ2-3 TRBV7-9 ASSLGAGESTDTQY
TRBJ1-4 TRBV7-8 ASTLRRVANEKLF
TRBJ1-2 TRBV4-1 ASSQAPRRKIGYGYT
TRBJ1-5 TRBV12-3/TRBV12-4 ASREGGGQPQH
TRBJ2-1 TRBV6-5 ASRRQGAPNEQF
TRBJ1-5 TRBV5-6 ASSFWVRPNQPQH
TRBJ1-1 TRBV5-1 ASSTWRGGEAF
TRBJ1-6 TRBV28 ASGTGQGSPLH
TRBJ1-1 TRBV6-6 ASSSNRGETEAF
TRBJ2-5 TRBV5-1 ASSWGQAVGQETQY
TRBJ2-7 TRBV19 ASSSRGEQY
TRBJ2-2 TRBV5-4 ASSWGTPNTGELF
TRBJ2-7 TRBV6-5 ASSLGDGLDEQY
TRBJ1-2 TRBV2 ASSEGGANYGYT
TRBJ1-3 TRBV6-5 ASRGKTSGNTIY
TRBJ2-3 TRBV19 ASSPGLAGGTDTQY
TRBJ1-5 TRBV28 ASSAPFGTNSNQPQH
TRBJ2-1 TRBV10-2 ASSESHYNEQF
TRBJ1-6 TRBV11-2 ASSLRPNSPLH